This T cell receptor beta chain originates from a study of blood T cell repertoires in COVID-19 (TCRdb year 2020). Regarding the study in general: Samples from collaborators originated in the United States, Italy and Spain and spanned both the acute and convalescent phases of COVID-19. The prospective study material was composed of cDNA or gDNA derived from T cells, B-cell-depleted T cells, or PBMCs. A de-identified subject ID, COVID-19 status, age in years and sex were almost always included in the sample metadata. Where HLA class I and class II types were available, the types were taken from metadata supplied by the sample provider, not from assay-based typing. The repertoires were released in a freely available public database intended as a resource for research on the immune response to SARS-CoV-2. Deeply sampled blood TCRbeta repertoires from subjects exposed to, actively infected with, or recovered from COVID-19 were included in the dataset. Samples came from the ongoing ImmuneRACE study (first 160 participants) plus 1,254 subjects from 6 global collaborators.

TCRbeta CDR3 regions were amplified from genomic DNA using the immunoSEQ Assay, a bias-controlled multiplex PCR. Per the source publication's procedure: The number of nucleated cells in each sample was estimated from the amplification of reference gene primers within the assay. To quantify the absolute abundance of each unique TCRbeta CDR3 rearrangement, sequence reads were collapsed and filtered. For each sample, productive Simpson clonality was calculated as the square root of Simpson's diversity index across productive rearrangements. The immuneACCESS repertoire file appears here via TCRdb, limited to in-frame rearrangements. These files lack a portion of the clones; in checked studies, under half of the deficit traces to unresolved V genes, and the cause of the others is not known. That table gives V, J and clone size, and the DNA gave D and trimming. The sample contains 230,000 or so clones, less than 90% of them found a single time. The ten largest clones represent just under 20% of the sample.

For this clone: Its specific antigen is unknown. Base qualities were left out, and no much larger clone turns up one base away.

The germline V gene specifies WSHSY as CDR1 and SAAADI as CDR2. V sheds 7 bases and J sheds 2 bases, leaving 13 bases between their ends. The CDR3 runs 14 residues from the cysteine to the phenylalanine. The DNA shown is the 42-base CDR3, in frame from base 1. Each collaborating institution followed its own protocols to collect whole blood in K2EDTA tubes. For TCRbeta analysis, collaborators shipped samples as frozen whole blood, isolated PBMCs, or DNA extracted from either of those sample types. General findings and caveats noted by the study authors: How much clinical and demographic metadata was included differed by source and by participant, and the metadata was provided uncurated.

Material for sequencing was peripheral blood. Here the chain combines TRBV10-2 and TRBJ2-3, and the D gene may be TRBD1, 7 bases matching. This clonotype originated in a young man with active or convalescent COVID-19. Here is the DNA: TGCGCCAGCAAAGGGGGCGGGGCCACAGATACGCAGTATTTT. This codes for CASKGGGATDTQYF.